What follows are 18 T cell receptor beta chains derived from one specimen sequenced in a study of beta chain features in type 1 diabetes. Study-wide results and caveats: TCRB CDR3s from Type 1 diabetes patients were moderately but significantly shorter in all four CD4+ subsets.

No antigen has been identified for these receptors. The entirety of the isolated RNA underwent reverse transcription, so expressed TCRB transcripts were sequenced. The method was immunoSEQ multiplex PCR; TCRdb's version includes in-frame clones alone and lacks a portion of them. The sample has 300,000 or so clones, approximately 9.9% seen once. The sample consisted of central memory CD4+ T cells from blood. These receptors originate from a man in his thirties or forties with type 1 diabetes.

At least ten counts were recorded for this clone. The chain couples TRBV5-1 to TRBJ2-5; D may correspond to TRBD1 or TRBD2 (6 bases each). This CDR3 has 14 amino acids. The germline CDR1 and CDR2 sequences are SGHRS and YFSETQ. V lost 4 bases and J 7 bases, leaving 17 bases between the germline ends. The CDR3 nucleotides read TGCGCCAGCAGCCCGACAGGAGGGGAAAGGACCCAGTACTTC. Protein sequence: CASSPTGGERTQYF.

The V gene is TRBV29-1, the J gene TRBJ2-7, with 8 positions matching TRBD1. The CDR3 spans 15 residues. The germline gives CDR1 SQVTM, CDR2 ANQGSEA. V was pared by 4 bases and J by 3 bases, with 11 bases of the junction left unmatched. The CDR3 coding sequence is TGCAGCGTTGTCCGTATGCAGGGGGCGGACTACGAGCAGTACTTC. Translation: CSVVRMQGADYEQYF.

The J gene is TRBJ2-3, the V gene TRBV5-4, with TRBD2 matching 7 bases. The CDR3 runs 15 residues. V trimming: 0 bases; J trimming: 5 bases; junction bases outside the gene matches: 6. The germline gives CDR1 SGHNT, CDR2 YYREEE (reference sequence). CDR3 nucleotide sequence: TGTGCCAGCAGCTTGGCCAGCGGGGCGCGAGATACGCAGTATTTT. Encoded protein: CASSLASGARDTQYF.

This clone has just a few counts. V usage is TRBV11-2 and J usage is TRBJ2-1, with D maybe TRBD1 (6 bases). Germline V CDR1 and CDR2: SGHAT, FQNNGV. The CDR3 has 16 residues. Trimming pared 1 base from V and 2 bases from J, leaving 12 bases between. In nucleotides, the CDR3 is TGTGCCAGCAGCTTAGTCGGCAGGGGACCCTACAATGAGCAGTTCTTC. This codes for CASSLVGRGPYNEQFF.

This clone was observed a few times. This chain connects TRBV29-1 to TRBJ2-5; 8 bases match TRBD1. The CDR3 is 13 amino acids. Unmatched junction bases numbered 10, after V lost 6 bases and J lost 7 bases. The germline V gene has CDR1 SQVTM and CDR2 ANQGSEA. CDR3 amino acids: CSVGTGGGMTQYF. CDR3 sequence (DNA): TGCAGCGTAGGAACAGGGGGTGGTATGACCCAGTACTTC.

The gene calls are TRBV6-5 and TRBJ1-1, with 7 bases matching TRBD1. The CDR3 covers 13 residues. Germline V gene data show CDR1 as MNHEY and CDR2 as SVGAGI. V was clipped by 5 bases and J by 6 bases; unmatched bases: 6. The CDR3 region is CASSPRGIAEAFF. CDR3 DNA sequence: TGTGCCAGCAGTCCCAGGGGGATCGCTGAAGCTTTCTTT.

For this clone: A junction boundary mismatches the germline segment, possibly from a read error. The sample has other DNA sequences that encode this CDR3 too. This rearrangement joins TRBV30 to TRBJ2-2, with TRBD1 matching over 7 bases. This CDR3 region has 15 residues. Germline values: CDR1 GTSNPN, CDR2 SVGIG (reference sequence). As DNA, the CDR3 is TGTGCCTGGAAGGGGGACAGTGCGAACACCGGGGAGCTGTTCTTT. This translates into CAWKGDSANTGELFF.

This clone was detected only a few times. This chain uses TRBV11-2 with TRBJ2-5; D not resolved. Germline values: CDR1 SGHAT, CDR2 FQNNGV. The CDR3 totals 13 residues. V lost 4 bases and J 2 bases, leaving 8 bases between the germline ends. The CDR3 DNA reads as TGTGCCAGCAGCTCGCTAAATCAAGAGACCCAGTACTTC. This translates into CASSSLNQETQYF.

The rearrangement joins TRBV2 to TRBJ2-5, with D perhaps TRBD2 (6 bases). V was cut by 7 bases and J by 0 bases, with 15 bases left in between. The CDR3 has 15 amino acids. CDR1 SNHLY and CDR2 FYNNEI come from the germline V gene. The CDR3 is CASNRRDSYQETQYF. In nucleotides, the CDR3 is TGTGCCAGCAATCGGCGGGATTCGTACCAAGAGACCCAGTACTTC.

This chain connects TRBV5-6 to TRBJ2-5; D unclear. This CDR3 has 12 amino acids. Germline V CDR1 and CDR2: SGHDT, YYEEEE. The V and J ends lost 2 bases and 3 bases respectively, with 5 bases between them. Here the CDR3 reads CASSFAKETQYF. CDR3 sequence (DNA): TGTGCCAGCAGCTTCGCGAAAGAGACCCAGTACTTC.

This clone was seen repeatedly, ten times or more. In nucleotides, the CDR3 is TGTGCCAGCAGCGTCGGGGCCTCTGGGGCCAACGTCCTGACTTTC. Amino acid sequence: CASSVGASGANVLTF. The V call is TRBV9, the J call TRBJ2-6; D tentatively reads TRBD1 or TRBD2 (5 bases each). The CDR3 length is 15 residues. Germline V gene sequence: CDR1 SGDLS, CDR2 YYNGEE. V was shortened by 2 bases and J by 0 bases, with 6 bases between the two germline ends.

The rearrangement joins TRBV7-2 to TRBJ2-4, with 12 bases aligning to TRBD2. V dropped 5 bases and J dropped 11; count of bases not matched to a gene: 16. The CDR3 is made up of 17 amino acids. Germline CDR1 is SGHTA and CDR2 is FQGNSA. The CDR3 DNA is TGTGCCAGCAGCACAGCCCCGACTAGCGGGGGCCCCCATTTTCAGTACTTC. Its translation is CASSTAPTSGGPHFQYF. Drawing the rest from reference TRBV7-2 and TRBJ2-4, the complete variable domain is GAGVSQSPSNKVTEKGKDVELRCDPISGHTALYWYRQSLGQGLEFLIYFQGNSAPDKSGLPSDRFSAERTGGSVSTLTIQRTQQEDSAVYLCASSTAPTSGGPHFQYFGAGTRLSVL.

This clone was seen more than once but under ten times. The same CDR3 also results from other DNA sequences found in this sample. This chain connects TRBV9 to TRBJ1-1; TRBD1 matches 7 bases. Trimming took 3 bases from V and 4 from J; bases not matched to a gene: 6. From germline, CDR1 is SGDLS and CDR2 YYNGEE. This CDR3 is built from 14 residues. CDR3 nucleotide sequence: TGTGCCAGCAGCGCCTACCCAGGGGGCACTGAAGCTTTCTTT. Residues: CASSAYPGGTEAFF.

The chain links TRBV9 to TRBJ1-2, with 7 bases matching TRBD1. This CDR3 region has 14 residues. V lost 2 bases and J lost 4; bases outside the gene matches: 5. The germline V gene encodes CDR1 SGDLS and CDR2 YYNGEE. The CDR3 here is CASSVSTGVYGYTF. The CDR3 DNA sequence: TGTGCCAGCAGCGTTTCCACAGGGGTCTATGGCTACACCTTC.

The chain joins TRBV7-2 to TRBJ2-3, with D perhaps being TRBD1 or TRBD2 (5 bases each). CDR3 length: 16 residues. Per germline, CDR1 SGHTA and CDR2 FQGNSA. The V and J ends lost 1 base and 4 bases respectively, with 15 bases between them. CDR3 loop: CASSLVGTSSPDTQYF. In DNA, the CDR3 is TGTGCCAGCAGCTTAGTTGGGACCTCATCACCAGATACGCAGTATTTT.

The J gene is TRBJ2-1, the V gene TRBV9; no clear D. This CDR3 region has 14 residues. The germline V and J ends were trimmed by 0 bases and 5 bases, with 9 bases remaining between them. CDR1 is SGDLS, CDR2 YYNGEE, per germline. The CDR3 spells CASSVARQNNEQFF. The DNA for the CDR3 is TGTGCCAGCAGCGTAGCTCGGCAGAACAATGAGCAGTTCTTC. The whole variable domain, filled in from reference TRBV9 and TRBJ2-1, reads DSGVTQTPKHLITATGQRVTLRCSPRSGDLSVYWYQQSLDQGLQFLIQYYNGEERAKGNILERFSAQQFPDLHSELNLSSLELGDSALYFCASSVARQNNEQFFGPGTRLTVL.

In its sample, this clone was seen many times. The CDR3 sequence is CAISGGTSPGDTQYF. The CDR3 bases are TGTGCCATCAGTGGTGGGACGTCCCCTGGAGATACGCAGTATTTT. This sequence joins TRBV10-3 and TRBJ2-3, with D possibly being TRBD1 or TRBD2 (5 bases each). The V and J ends lost 4 bases and 5 bases respectively, with 16 bases between them. CDR3 size: 15 residues. Germline values: CDR1 ENHRY, CDR2 SYGVKD.

This chain uses TRBV18 with TRBJ2-5; D gene unclear. The CDR3 contains 16 residues. The germline V gene encodes CDR1 KGHSH and CDR2 LQKENI. V was clipped by 3 bases and J by 7 bases, with 21 bases between them. The CDR3 coding sequence is TGTGCCAGCTCACCCCTCATCGAGCAGACCGCCGGGACCCAGTACTTC. Translating gives CASSPLIEQTAGTQYF. Complete variable domain (other parts from reference TRBV18 and TRBJ2-5): NAGVMQNPRHLVRRRGQEARLRCSPMKGHSHVYWYRQLPEEGLKFMVYLQKENIIDESGMPKERFSAEFPKEGPSILRIQQVVRGDSAAYFCASSPLIEQTAGTQYFGPGTRLLVL.